This paragraph covers one T cell receptor (beta chain) sequence. Its antigen is still unknown. These data belong to a study of T cells expressing NK-cell markers. Whole-study findings and limits: HCMV specificity was not established for the expanded NKG2C+ T cell clones.

Reanalyzing the 5' RACE reads, TCRdb keeps one entry per CDR3 protein, without DNA. Its table lists about half a million distinct CDR3 sequences. Germline loops: CDR1 SGHRS, CDR2 YFSETQ. The CDR3 length is 14 residues. The chain recombines TRBV5-1 with TRBJ2-1; TCRdb selects TRBD2, and the lack of DNA leaves this call unchecked. The receptor was derived from a woman aged 45-65 years in good health. Input material: blood T cells: a sorted CD56 or NKG2C T cell subset, CD4+ or CD8+ T cells, or bulk PBMC T cells (not recorded which). The CDR3 region is CASSLRLIGDEQFF.